The T cell receptor beta chain described here comes from a study of blood T cell repertoires in COVID-19. Repertoires were generated with immunoSEQ multiplex PCR, while TCRdb's copy carries only in-frame clones and drops some. The sample records roughly 300,000 clones, nearly 90% being singletons. The CDR3 has 14 amino acids. Germline CDR1 reads SGHRS; CDR2 reads YFSETQ. Trimming took 4 bases from V and 9 from J, leaving 14 bases between them. This TCR was sampled from a woman aged 25 to 39 with COVID-19, enrolled during active disease. This sequence joins TRBV5-1 and TRBJ1-6; tentatively, D is TRBD1 (5 bases). The specimen was peripheral blood. As DNA, the CDR3 is TGCGCCAGCAGCATAGGGACGGGAGGTTCACCCCTCCACTTT. Translation gives CASSIGTGGSPLHF.